Below are 18 T cell receptor beta chains sequenced from a single sample in a study of cytomegalovirus exposure and HLA in healthy donors. Vbeta (60) and Jbeta (13) primers were used in the PCR. Generated by immunoSEQ multiplex PCR, the TCRdb table keeps only in-frame clones and is missing some. The table has tens of thousands of clones, approximately 73% seen once. Sequencing was done on a sample of PBMCs. The receptors here all came from a man in his forties or fifties in good health and CMV-seronegative.

The gene calls are TRBV7-9 and TRBJ2-6; TRBD1 matches at 8 bases. V gave up 3 bases and J gave up 0 bases; unmatched junction bases: 7. This CDR3 has 18 amino acids. Germline V gene sequence: CDR1 SEHNR, CDR2 FQNEAQ (reference sequence). The CDR3 region has the DNA TGTGCCAGCAGCTTGAGGACAGGGATTAGCTCTGGGGCCAACGTCCTGACTTTC. This translates into CASSLRTGISSGANVLTF. The complete variable domain, with remaining parts taken from reference TRBV7-9 and TRBJ2-6, reads DTGVSQNPRHKITKRGQNVTFRCDPISEHNRLYWYRQTLGQGPEFLTYFQNEAQLEKSRLLSDRFSAERPKGSFSTLEIQRTEQGDSAMYLCASSLRTGISSGANVLTFGAGSRLTVL.

The chain uses TRBV25-1 and TRBJ1-2; 8 bases fit TRBD1. This CDR3 contains 15 residues. Looked up from germline, CDR1 is MGHDK and CDR2 is SYGVNS. Trimming took 5 bases from V and 5 from J; bases not matched to a gene: 10. The CDR3 DNA sequence: TGTGCCAGCAGTTCGGTCGGGACAGGCATTTATGGCTACACCTTC. Protein product: CASSSVGTGIYGYTF.

This clone was picked up a small number of times. The chain employs TRBV14 and TRBJ2-1, with a weak D call TRBD1 (6 bases). Trimming removed 6 bases from V and 4 bases from J, with 16 bases in between. The CDR3 runs to 15 residues. CDR1 and CDR2 (germline): SGHDN, FVKESK. CDR3 DNA sequence: TGTGCCAGCAGTCTTAGACAGGAACCTTACAATGAGCAGTTCTTC. This gives the protein CASSLRQEPYNEQFF. Filled out from reference TRBV14 and TRBJ2-1, the complete variable domain reads EAGVTQFPSHSVIEKGQTVTLRCDPISGHDNLYWYRRVMGKEIKFLLHFVKESKQDESGMPNNRFLAERTGGTYSTLKVQPAELEDSGVYFCASSLRQEPYNEQFFGPGTRLTVL.

This clone has more than one count but fewer than ten. The chain has TRBV6-1 and TRBJ1-1; maybe TRBD1 (5 bases). The germline CDR1 and CDR2 sequences are MNHNS and SASEGT. Trimming left V 7 bases short and J 5 bases short, with 17 bases between. CDR3 length: 14 amino acids. CDR3 protein: CASTEGAAGTEAFF. The CDR3 nucleotides are TGTGCCAGCACCGAAGGGGCAGCCGGAACTGAAGCTTTCTTT.

V is TRBV4-1 and J is TRBJ1-1; 9 bases match TRBD1. CDR3 length equals 15 residues. The trim removed 1 base at V and 2 bases at J, leaving 2 bases unmatched. Per the germline V gene, CDR1 is MGHRA and CDR2 is YSYEKL. The chain's CDR3 is CASSQAGQGNTEAFF. The CDR3 bases are TGCGCCAGCAGCCAAGCGGGACAGGGTAACACTGAAGCTTTCTTT.

The chain carries TRBV14 and TRBJ2-7; unclear D gene. Trimming took 5 bases from V and 4 from J, leaving 12 bases between them. Germline V CDR1 and CDR2: SGHDN, FVKESK. The CDR3 extends over 13 amino acids. The CDR3 protein is CASSARLGYEQYF. In DNA form, the CDR3 reads TGTGCCAGCAGCGCGCGGTTGGGTTACGAGCAGTACTTC. The entire variable domain, with the rest obtained from reference TRBV14 and TRBJ2-7, is as follows: EAGVTQFPSHSVIEKGQTVTLRCDPISGHDNLYWYRRVMGKEIKFLLHFVKESKQDESGMPNNRFLAERTGGTYSTLKVQPAELEDSGVYFCASSARLGYEQYFGPGTRLTVT.

The rearrangement links TRBV30 to TRBJ2-1, with D uncertain. Germline values: CDR1 GTSNPN, CDR2 SVGIG (reference sequence). The CDR3 is 11 residues long. V was cut by 4 bases and J by 4 bases, with 5 bases left in between. CDR3 DNA: TGTGCCTGGACTCGGTACAATGAGCAGTTCTTC. Translating it yields CAWTRYNEQFF.

The chain recombines TRBV11-2 with TRBJ2-2; D unclear. The V gene's germline CDR1 is SGHAT and CDR2 FQNNGV. The CDR3 totals 14 residues. The ends were cut back, 4 bases at V and 6 bases at J, with 12 bases in the middle. The CDR3 loop reads CASSSYTIPGELFF. The CDR3 DNA reads TGTGCCAGCAGCTCCTACACTATTCCCGGGGAGCTGTTTTTT.

The V gene is TRBV11-3, the J gene TRBJ1-3; D not certain. Deletions cut 0 bases from V and 0 bases from J, with 9 bases between. Looked up from germline, CDR1 is SGHNT and CDR2 is YENEEA. This CDR3 contains 16 residues. The CDR3 reads CASSLDSGSSGNTIYF. Here the CDR3 DNA reads TGTGCCAGCAGCTTAGATTCGGGAAGCTCTGGAAACACCATATATTTT.

The J gene is TRBJ1-1, the V gene TRBV7-9; possible D gene TRBD1, 6 bases. The germline V gene has CDR1 SEHNR and CDR2 FQNEAQ (reference sequence). The germline V and J ends were trimmed by 1 base and 2 bases, with 17 bases remaining between them. The CDR3 is 17 amino acids. The CDR3 region is CASSLGYGQKQNTEAFF. CDR3 in DNA: TGTGCCAGCAGCTTAGGTTACGGACAGAAACAAAACACTGAAGCTTTCTTT. The full variable domain, completed using reference TRBV7-9 and TRBJ1-1, is DTGVSQNPRHKITKRGQNVTFRCDPISEHNRLYWYRQTLGQGPEFLTYFQNEAQLEKSRLLSDRFSAERPKGSFSTLEIQRTEQGDSAMYLCASSLGYGQKQNTEAFFGQGTRLTVV.

This clone occurred once. The V and J genes are TRBV29-1 and TRBJ1-1; D might be TRBD1 (6 bases). Germline V gives CDR1 SQVTM, CDR2 ANQGSEA. Trimming stripped 6 bases from V and 1 base from J, with 12 bases between. The CDR3 contains 13 residues. CDR3 residues: CSVQWTENTEAFF. CDR3 coding DNA: TGCAGCGTCCAATGGACAGAGAACACTGAAGCTTTCTTT.

A single count supports this clone. The J gene is TRBJ1-6, the V gene TRBV14, with TRBD1 matching over 9 bases. Germline lookup yields CDR1 SGHDN and CDR2 FVKESK. The CDR3 is 15 amino acids. V dropped 4 bases and J dropped 8; count of bases not matched to a gene: 6. CDR3 sequence: CASSLTGGRDSPLHF. The CDR3 bases are TGTGCCAGCAGCCTAACAGGGGGCCGGGATTCACCCCTCCACTTT.

The DNA of the CDR3 is TGTGCCAGCAGCCCCCCCGGGGGGGCTGGCTACACCTTC. Translation: CASSPPGGAGYTF. The rearrangement uses TRBV7-8 and TRBJ1-2; D might be TRBD1 (6 bases). The germline gives CDR1 SGHVS, CDR2 FQNEAQ. The CDR3 contains 13 residues. The ends were cut back, 5 bases at V and 7 bases at J, with 14 bases in the middle.

The chain employs TRBV28 and TRBJ1-2; the D gene is possibly TRBD1 (5 bases). Trimming cost V 6 bases and J 6 bases, with 14 bases left between them. The germline V gene has CDR1 MDHEN and CDR2 SYDVKM. The CDR3 extends over 13 amino acids. CDR3 residues: CASRYRGFHGYTF. The CDR3 nucleotides are TGTGCCAGCAGGTACCGGGGGTTTCATGGCTACACCTTC.

A few counts support this clone. The chain combines TRBV5-4 with TRBJ1-2; D is perhaps TRBD1 (6 bases). Germline V gene sequence: CDR1 SGHNT, CDR2 YYREEE (reference sequence). There are 14 residues in the CDR3. V shed 3 bases and J shed 4 bases, with 13 bases lying between them. CDR3 DNA: TGTGCCAGCAGCTCTCAGGGGCCGATCTATGGCTACACCTTC. Amino acids: CASSSQGPIYGYTF.

This chain uses TRBV19 with TRBJ1-3; D ambiguous. The germline V gene has CDR1 LNHDA and CDR2 SQIVND (reference sequence). CDR3 length: 12 residues. The V and J ends lost 5 bases and 7 bases respectively, with 9 bases between them. CDR3 residues: CASSETTNTIYF. CDR3 nucleotide sequence: TGTGCCAGTAGTGAGACAACTAACACCATATATTTT. Filled out from reference TRBV19 and TRBJ1-3, the complete variable domain reads DGGITQSPKYLFRKEGQNVTLSCEQNLNHDAMYWYRQDPGQGLRLIYYSQIVNDFQKGDIAEGYSVSREKKESFPLTVTSAQKNPTAFYLCASSETTNTIYFGEGSWLTVV.

This clone was seen once. Other DNA sequences within the sample encode an identical CDR3. The genes are TRBV5-1 and TRBJ1-5; D perhaps matches TRBD1 (6 bases). The CDR3 runs to 14 residues. The V gene's germline CDR1 is SGHRS and CDR2 YFSETQ. Between the trimmed V and J ends, which lost 4 bases and 4 bases, there was a span of 12 bases. The CDR3 loop reads CASSLGGGNQPQHF. As DNA, the CDR3 is TGCGCCAGCAGCCTAGGGGGGGGTAATCAGCCCCAGCATTTT.

This clone appeared a few times. The chain's CDR3 is CASRTDRVSIGELFF. DNA of the CDR3: TGTGCCAGCAGGACGGACAGGGTGTCCATCGGGGAGCTGTTTTTT. The chain links TRBV7-2 to TRBJ2-2, with 8 bases matching TRBD1. This CDR3 spans 15 amino acids. With V trimmed by 6 bases and J by 7 bases, 10 bases remained unmatched. Per germline, CDR1 SGHTA and CDR2 FQGNSA.